The sequence of this T cell receptor beta chain was determined in a study of shared clonotypes between healthy human individuals. Study-level points and caveats: The expectation was that sequencing depth would affect clonotype sharing among donors.

All of the donors resided in Nashville, Tennessee, and each was a Caucasian adult. Data came from immunoSEQ multiplex PCR; TCRdb stores just in-frame clones and leaves some out. Here the sample spans fewer than 700,000 clones, around three quarters being singletons. Notes on this clone: Its antigen remains unidentified.

The ends lost 11 bases at V and 5 bases at J; junction bases unmatched: 12. CDR3 length: 15 residues. CDR1 SNHLY and CDR2 FYNNEI come from the germline V gene. The gene calls are TRBV2 and TRBJ1-1; 12 bases are a match to TRBD1. The source material was PBMCs. The clonotype originates from a woman in her forties in good health. Some clones in this sample may be carry-over from other donors' samples. The CDR3 loop is CAATGQGAQVTEAFF. CDR3 in DNA: TGTGCCGCGACGGGACAGGGGGCGCAGGTTACTGAAGCTTTCTTT.